This T cell receptor (beta chain) was retrieved from a study of identical twins. One entry per CDR3 protein, called by TCRdb with MiXCR from the 5' RACE reads. Among hundreds of thousands of distinct CDR3 sequences listed, over 5% were seen once. This TCR was recovered from a man between 18 and 35 years old in good health. The sample taken for sequencing was naive T cells sorted from blood.

CDR3 in DNA: TGTGCCAGCAGGGCGACAGGGTTCCGCAATGAGCAGTTCTTC. Translated, it gives CASRATGFRNEQFF. The gene calls are TRBV6-1 and TRBJ2-1, with 7 bases matching TRBD1. Per germline, CDR1 MNHNS and CDR2 SASEGT. The CDR3 covers 14 residues. V shed 6 bases and J 6 bases; nucleotides not matched to a gene: 8.